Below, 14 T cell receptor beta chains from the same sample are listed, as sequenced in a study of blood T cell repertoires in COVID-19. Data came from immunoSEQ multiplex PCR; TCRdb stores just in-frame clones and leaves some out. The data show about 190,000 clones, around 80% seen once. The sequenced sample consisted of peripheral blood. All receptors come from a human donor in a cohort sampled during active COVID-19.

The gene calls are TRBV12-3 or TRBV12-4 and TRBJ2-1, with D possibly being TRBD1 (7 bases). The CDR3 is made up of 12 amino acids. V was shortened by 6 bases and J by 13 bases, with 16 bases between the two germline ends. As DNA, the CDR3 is TGTGCCAGCAGCAGGGGGGCAGAGAACCAGTTCTTC. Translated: CASSRGAENQFF.

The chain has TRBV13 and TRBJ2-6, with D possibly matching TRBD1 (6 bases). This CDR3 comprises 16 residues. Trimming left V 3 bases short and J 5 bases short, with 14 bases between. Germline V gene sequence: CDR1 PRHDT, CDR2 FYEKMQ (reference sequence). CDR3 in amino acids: CASSFRQVAWANVLTF. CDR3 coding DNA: TGTGCCAGCAGCTTCCGACAGGTTGCTTGGGCCAACGTCCTGACTTTC.

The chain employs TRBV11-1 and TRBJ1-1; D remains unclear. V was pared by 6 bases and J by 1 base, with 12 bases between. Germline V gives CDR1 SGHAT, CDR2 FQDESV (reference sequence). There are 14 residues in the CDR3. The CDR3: CASRRTEGNTEAFF. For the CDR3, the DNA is TGTGCCAGCAGAAGGACGGAGGGGAACACTGAAGCTTTCTTT.

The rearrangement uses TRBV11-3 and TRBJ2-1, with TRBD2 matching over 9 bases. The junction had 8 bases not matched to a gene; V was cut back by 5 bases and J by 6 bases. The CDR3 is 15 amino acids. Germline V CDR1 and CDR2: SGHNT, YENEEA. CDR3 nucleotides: TGTGCCAGCAGCGAGCGCGGGGGGGTCGGCAATGAGCAGTTCTTC. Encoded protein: CASSERGGVGNEQFF.

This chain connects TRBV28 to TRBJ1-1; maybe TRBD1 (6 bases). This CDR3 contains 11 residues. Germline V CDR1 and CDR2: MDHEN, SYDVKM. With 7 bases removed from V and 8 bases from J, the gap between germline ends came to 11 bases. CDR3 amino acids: CASTWGPEAFF. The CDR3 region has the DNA TGTGCCAGCACCTGGGGGCCCGAAGCTTTCTTT.

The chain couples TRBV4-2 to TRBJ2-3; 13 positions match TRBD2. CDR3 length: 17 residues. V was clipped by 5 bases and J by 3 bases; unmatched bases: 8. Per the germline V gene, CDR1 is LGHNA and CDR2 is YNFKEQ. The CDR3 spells CASSEAGTSGETDTQYF. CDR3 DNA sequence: TGTGCCAGCAGCGAAGCCGGGACTAGCGGGGAGACAGATACGCAGTATTTT.

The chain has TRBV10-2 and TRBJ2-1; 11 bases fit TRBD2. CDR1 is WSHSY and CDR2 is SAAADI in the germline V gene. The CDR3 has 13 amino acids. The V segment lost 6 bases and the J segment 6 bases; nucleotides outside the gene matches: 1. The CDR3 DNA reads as TGCGCCAGCAGGCTAGCGGGGGGCAATGAGCAGTTCTTC. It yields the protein CASRLAGGNEQFF.

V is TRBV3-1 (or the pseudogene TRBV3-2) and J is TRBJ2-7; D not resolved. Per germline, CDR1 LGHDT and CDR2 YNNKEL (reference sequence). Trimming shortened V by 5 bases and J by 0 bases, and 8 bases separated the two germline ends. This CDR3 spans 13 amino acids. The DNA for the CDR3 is TGTGCCAGCAGCTTCTTCAGCTCCTACGAGCAGTACTTC. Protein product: CASSFFSSYEQYF.

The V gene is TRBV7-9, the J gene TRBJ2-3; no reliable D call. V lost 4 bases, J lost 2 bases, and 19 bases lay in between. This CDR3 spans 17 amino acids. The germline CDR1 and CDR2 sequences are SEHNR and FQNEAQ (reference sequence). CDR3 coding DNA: TGTGCCAGCAGCTCGACCGCGGCGCGTGACTTCACAGATACGCAGTATTTT. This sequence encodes CASSSTAARDFTDTQYF.

The CDR3 DNA follows: TGTGCCAGCAGCTCCACAGGGGGGGAGACTGAAGCTTTCTTT. Protein sequence: CASSSTGGETEAFF. The genes are TRBV7-2 and TRBJ1-1, with 8 positions matching TRBD1. Germline values: CDR1 SGHTA, CDR2 FQGNSA. V gave up 4 bases and J gave up 5 bases; unmatched junction bases: 6. The CDR3 spans 14 residues.

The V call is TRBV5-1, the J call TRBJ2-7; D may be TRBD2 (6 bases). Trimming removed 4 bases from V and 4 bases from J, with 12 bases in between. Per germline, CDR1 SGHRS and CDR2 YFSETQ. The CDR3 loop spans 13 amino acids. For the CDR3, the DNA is TGCGCCAGCAGCCGGGGAGCGGGTTACGAGCAGTACGTC. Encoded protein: CASSRGAGYEQYV.

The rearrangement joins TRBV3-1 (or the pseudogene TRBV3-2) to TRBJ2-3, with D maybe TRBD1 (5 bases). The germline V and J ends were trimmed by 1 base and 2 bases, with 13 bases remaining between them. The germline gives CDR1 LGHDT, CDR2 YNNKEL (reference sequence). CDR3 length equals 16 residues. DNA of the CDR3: TGTGCCAGCAGCCAAGGTGGACACCAGTCCACAGATACGCAGTATTTT. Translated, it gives CASSQGGHQSTDTQYF.

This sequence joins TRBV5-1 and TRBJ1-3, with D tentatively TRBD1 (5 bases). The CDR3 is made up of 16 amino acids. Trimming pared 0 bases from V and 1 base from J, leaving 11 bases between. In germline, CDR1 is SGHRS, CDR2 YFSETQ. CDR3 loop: CASSLEVRGSGNTIYF. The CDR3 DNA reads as TGCGCCAGCAGCTTGGAAGTCCGGGGGTCTGGAAACACCATATATTTT.

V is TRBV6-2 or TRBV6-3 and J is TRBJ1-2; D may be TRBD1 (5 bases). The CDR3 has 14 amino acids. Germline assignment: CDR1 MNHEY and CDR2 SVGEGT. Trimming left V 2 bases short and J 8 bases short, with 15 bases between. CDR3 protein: CASSYHRSNGGYTF. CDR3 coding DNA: TGTGCCAGCAGTTACCACAGGTCTAATGGCGGCTACACCTTC.